These T cell receptor beta chains were read from a single sample in a study of blood T cell repertoires in COVID-19. The protocol was immunoSEQ multiplex PCR, while the TCRdb copy is restricted to in-frame clones and leaves out a portion. The sample yields 180,000 or so clones, 80% seen once. Sequencing was carried out using PBMCs or T cells enriched from blood (not recorded which). The receptors originated from a man aged 55 to 70 who had been exposed to COVID-19. Each CDR3 is given with its conserved first and last residue. Each record gives: J gene, D gene, V gene, clone size, CDR3 protein, CDR3 DNA. The D gene is left open where the match is weak. Clone size is stated in some rows and not others, as once, few, many or a class when expanded.

J gene: TRBJ2-7; D gene: NA; V gene: TRBV7-2; clone size: NA; CDR3 protein: CASSLKEFEQYF; CDR3 DNA: TGTGCCAGCAGCTTAAAAGAGTTCGAGCAGTACTTC
J gene: TRBJ2-3; D gene: TRBD1; V gene: TRBV24-1; clone size: NA; CDR3 protein: CATSGTGGPKVTQYF; CDR3 DNA: TGTGCCACCAGCGGGACAGGGGGCCCGAAGGTCACGCAGTATTTT
J gene: TRBJ2-1; D gene: NA; V gene: TRBV7-7; clone size: few; CDR3 protein: CASSSGPLRGEQFF; CDR3 DNA: TGTGCCAGCAGCTCCGGGCCTCTCAGGGGTGAGCAGTTCTTC
J gene: TRBJ2-3; D gene: TRBD1; V gene: TRBV6-2/TRBV6-3; clone size: once; CDR3 protein: CASSSDRTSTDTQYF; CDR3 DNA: TGTGCCAGCAGTTCGGACAGGACCAGCACAGATACGCAGTATTTT
J gene: TRBJ2-7; D gene: TRBD1; V gene: TRBV10-3; clone size: few; CDR3 protein: CAISGQGANEQYF; CDR3 DNA: TGTGCCATCAGTGGACAGGGGGCTAACGAGCAGTACTTC
J gene: TRBJ2-7; D gene: TRBD1; V gene: TRBV6-1; clone size: NA; CDR3 protein: CASSEGFWGTGAGGDEQYF; CDR3 DNA: TGTGCCAGCAGTGAAGGATTTTGGGGGACAGGGGCTGGTGGCGACGAGCAGTACTTC
J gene: TRBJ1-1; D gene: NA; V gene: TRBV19; clone size: NA; CDR3 protein: CASSIVPRNTEAFF; CDR3 DNA: TGTGCCAGTAGTATAGTCCCCAGGAACACTGAAGCTTTCTTT
J gene: TRBJ2-5; D gene: TRBD1; V gene: TRBV6-6; clone size: NA; CDR3 protein: CASRQGYQETQYF; CDR3 DNA: TGTGCCAGCAGACAGGGGTACCAAGAGACCCAGTACTTC
J gene: TRBJ2-2; D gene: NA; V gene: TRBV7-9; clone size: NA; CDR3 protein: CASRYTETGELFF; CDR3 DNA: TGTGCCAGCAGGTATACAGAGACCGGGGAGCTGTTTTTT
J gene: TRBJ1-1; D gene: NA; V gene: TRBV6-5; clone size: NA; CDR3 protein: CASSYSQVQGREAFF; CDR3 DNA: TGTGCCAGCAGTTACTCGCAGGTCCAGGGGCGGGAAGCTTTCTTT
J gene: TRBJ2-4; D gene: NA; V gene: TRBV7-6; clone size: NA; CDR3 protein: CASSPTGALAKNIQYF; CDR3 DNA: TGTGCCAGCAGCCCAACAGGAGCCTTAGCCAAAAACATTCAGTACTTC
J gene: TRBJ1-1; D gene: TRBD1; V gene: TRBV7-2; clone size: NA; CDR3 protein: CASTYRDREDTEAFF; CDR3 DNA: TGTGCCAGCACCTACCGGGACAGGGAGGACACTGAAGCTTTCTTT
J gene: TRBJ2-2; D gene: NA; V gene: TRBV6-4; clone size: NA; CDR3 protein: CASSRDNTNTGELFF; CDR3 DNA: TGTGCCAGCAGCCGGGACAACACGAACACCGGGGAGCTGTTTTTT
J gene: TRBJ2-5; D gene: NA; V gene: TRBV28; clone size: once; CDR3 protein: CASSAGPTLETQYF; CDR3 DNA: TGTGCCAGCAGTGCGGGACCAACCCTAGAGACCCAGTACTTC
J gene: TRBJ2-3; D gene: NA; V gene: TRBV10-3; clone size: once; CDR3 protein: CAISDHSTDTQYF; CDR3 DNA: TGTGCCATCAGTGATCATAGCACAGATACGCAGTATTTT
J gene: TRBJ1-1; D gene: NA; V gene: TRBV28; clone size: NA; CDR3 protein: CASSRQPEAFF; CDR3 DNA: TGTGCCAGCAGTAGACAGCCTGAAGCTTTCTTT
J gene: TRBJ2-1; D gene: TRBD1; V gene: TRBV6-2/TRBV6-3; clone size: many; CDR3 protein: CASSFAGQAPYNEQFF; CDR3 DNA: TGTGCCAGCAGTTTCGCTGGACAGGCCCCCTACAATGAGCAGTTCTTC
J gene: TRBJ2-1; D gene: TRBD2; V gene: TRBV6-5; clone size: NA; CDR3 protein: CASSYIAGTYNEQFF; CDR3 DNA: TGTGCCAGCAGTTACATAGCGGGAACCTACAATGAGCAGTTCTTC
J gene: TRBJ2-3; D gene: TRBD2; V gene: TRBV27; clone size: NA; CDR3 protein: CASSVTSGYSSTDTQYF; CDR3 DNA: TGTGCCAGCAGTGTGACTAGCGGGTACTCTAGCACAGATACGCAGTATTTT
J gene: TRBJ2-7; D gene: TRBD2; V gene: TRBV28; clone size: NA; CDR3 protein: CASSPVPGPLAASYEQYF; CDR3 DNA: TGTGCCAGCAGTCCTGTCCCCGGTCCCCTAGCGGCCTCCTACGAGCAGTACTTC
J gene: TRBJ1-3; D gene: NA; V gene: TRBV19; clone size: NA; CDR3 protein: CASSINSGNTIYF; CDR3 DNA: TGTGCCAGTAGTATAAACAGTGGAAACACCATATATTTT
J gene: TRBJ2-7; D gene: TRBD2; V gene: TRBV11-3; clone size: once; CDR3 protein: CASSLVGLDNEQYF; CDR3 DNA: TGTGCCAGCAGCTTAGTCGGACTAGATAACGAGCAGTACTTC
J gene: TRBJ2-1; D gene: TRBD2; V gene: TRBV7-2; clone size: NA; CDR3 protein: CASSLAAGGDYNEQFF; CDR3 DNA: TGTGCCAGCAGCTTAGCTGCGGGAGGGGACTACAATGAGCAGTTCTTC
J gene: TRBJ2-7; D gene: NA; V gene: TRBV4-1; clone size: NA; CDR3 protein: CASSQGRTEGQYF; CDR3 DNA: TGCGCCAGCAGCCAAGGGCGGACCGAGGGGCAGTACTTC
J gene: TRBJ1-6; D gene: TRBD1; V gene: TRBV30; clone size: once; CDR3 protein: CAWRGPGQESSPLHF; CDR3 DNA: TGTGCCTGGAGAGGCCCGGGACAGGAAAGTTCACCCCTCCACTTT
J gene: TRBJ2-7; D gene: NA; V gene: TRBV11-2; clone size: NA; CDR3 protein: CASSPALGGLNEQYF; CDR3 DNA: TGTGCCAGCAGCCCCGCCCTCGGGGGGCTAAACGAGCAGTACTTC
J gene: TRBJ1-2; D gene: NA; V gene: TRBV21-1; clone size: NA; CDR3 protein: CASSKMGERTGGANYGYTF; CDR3 DNA: TGTGCCAGCAGCAAAATGGGGGAAAGGACAGGGGGCGCGAACTATGGCTACACCTTC
J gene: TRBJ2-5; D gene: NA; V gene: TRBV28; clone size: NA; CDR3 protein: CASSPPGGGETQYF; CDR3 DNA: TGTGCCAGCAGTCCCCCCGGGGGTGGAGAGACCCAGTACTTC
J gene: TRBJ2-5; D gene: NA; V gene: TRBV27; clone size: NA; CDR3 protein: CASSPSTRGVGETQYF; CDR3 DNA: TGTGCCAGCAGTCCATCGACACGGGGAGTTGGAGAGACCCAGTACTTC
J gene: TRBJ1-1; D gene: TRBD1; V gene: TRBV7-2; clone size: NA; CDR3 protein: CASSYRGRGEAFF; CDR3 DNA: TGTGCCAGCAGCTACAGGGGTAGGGGTGAAGCTTTCTTT
J gene: TRBJ1-5; D gene: TRBD1; V gene: TRBV19; clone size: NA; CDR3 protein: CASSPPRTGANQPQHF; CDR3 DNA: TGTGCCAGTAGTCCCCCTCGTACAGGGGCCAATCAGCCCCAGCATTTT
J gene: TRBJ2-5; D gene: TRBD2; V gene: TRBV18; clone size: NA; CDR3 protein: CASSPNSGRAETQYF; CDR3 DNA: TGTGCCAGCTCGCCCAATAGCGGGAGGGCAGAGACCCAGTACTTC
J gene: TRBJ2-3; D gene: TRBD1; V gene: TRBV11-3; clone size: NA; CDR3 protein: CASSLAGQGPWADTQYF; CDR3 DNA: TGTGCCAGCAGCTTAGCCGGACAGGGACCTTGGGCAGATACGCAGTATTTT
J gene: TRBJ2-6; D gene: TRBD2; V gene: TRBV19; clone size: NA; CDR3 protein: CASSIDRAGAAGANVLTF; CDR3 DNA: TGTGCCAGTAGTATAGATAGAGCGGGAGCTGCTGGGGCCAACGTCCTGACTTTC
J gene: TRBJ2-1; D gene: NA; V gene: TRBV12-5; clone size: NA; CDR3 protein: CASGGHMDKQFF; CDR3 DNA: TGTGCTAGTGGGGGGCATATGGATAAGCAGTTCTTC
J gene: TRBJ1-5; D gene: NA; V gene: TRBV5-5; clone size: NA; CDR3 protein: CASSLQAGMQPQHF; CDR3 DNA: TGTGCCAGCAGCTTGCAGGCGGGGATGCAGCCCCAGCATTTT
J gene: TRBJ2-3; D gene: NA; V gene: TRBV7-9; clone size: NA; CDR3 protein: CASSLGSPDTQYF; CDR3 DNA: TGTGCCAGCAGCTTAGGGAGCCCAGATACGCAGTATTTT
J gene: TRBJ2-5; D gene: NA; V gene: TRBV9; clone size: NA; CDR3 protein: CASSPSLAGVQETQYF; CDR3 DNA: TGTGCCAGCAGCCCCAGCCTAGCAGGGGTCCAAGAGACCCAGTACTTC
J gene: TRBJ2-7; D gene: TRBD1; V gene: TRBV24-1; clone size: few; CDR3 protein: CATSDLRGTGPGEQYF; CDR3 DNA: TGTGCCACCAGTGATTTACGCGGGACAGGGCCTGGCGAGCAGTACTTC
J gene: TRBJ2-7; D gene: TRBD1; V gene: TRBV19; clone size: NA; CDR3 protein: CASSDRDRGAYEQYF; CDR3 DNA: TGTGCCAGTAGTGACCGGGACAGGGGAGCCTACGAGCAGTACTTC
J gene: TRBJ2-2; D gene: TRBD1; V gene: TRBV6-2/TRBV6-3; clone size: NA; CDR3 protein: CASSSGGSWPGELFF; CDR3 DNA: TGTGCCAGCAGTTCAGGGGGCTCGTGGCCCGGGGAGCTGTTTTTT
J gene: TRBJ1-2; D gene: NA; V gene: TRBV27; clone size: NA; CDR3 protein: CASSGQPNYGYTF; CDR3 DNA: TGTGCCAGCAGTGGGCAGCCGAACTATGGCTACACCTTC
J gene: TRBJ2-3; D gene: TRBD2; V gene: TRBV9; clone size: NA; CDR3 protein: CASSVSPSGAPNTDTQYF; CDR3 DNA: TGTGCCAGCAGCGTATCCCCTAGCGGGGCCCCGAACACAGATACGCAGTATTTT
J gene: TRBJ1-4; D gene: TRBD1; V gene: TRBV6-1; clone size: NA; CDR3 protein: CASSEIRGTGNEKLFF; CDR3 DNA: TGTGCCAGCAGTGAAATTCGTGGGACAGGTAATGAAAAACTGTTTTTT
J gene: TRBJ1-2; D gene: TRBD1; V gene: TRBV6-5; clone size: NA; CDR3 protein: CASRGTGEYGYTF; CDR3 DNA: TGTGCCAGCAGGGGGACAGGGGAATATGGCTACACCTTC
J gene: TRBJ2-1; D gene: TRBD2; V gene: TRBV28; clone size: NA; CDR3 protein: CASSIIAGGYNEQFF; CDR3 DNA: TGTGCCAGCAGTATTATAGCGGGAGGGTACAATGAGCAGTTCTTC
J gene: TRBJ1-1; D gene: TRBD1; V gene: TRBV5-4; clone size: few; CDR3 protein: CASSPDRATEAFF; CDR3 DNA: TGTGCCAGCAGCCCGGACAGGGCCACTGAAGCTTTCTTT
J gene: TRBJ1-4; D gene: NA; V gene: TRBV7-9; clone size: NA; CDR3 protein: CASSFGGPSNEKLFF; CDR3 DNA: TGTGCCAGCAGCTTCGGGGGGCCCTCTAATGAAAAACTGTTTTTT